This entry lists 3 T cell receptor beta chains sequenced from one sample in a study of T cells after posttransplantation cyclophosphamide. This table comes from immunoSEQ multiplex PCR, and its TCRdb copy is limited to in-frame clones, with some not included. Singletons are absent from the sample, which has tens of thousands of clones. Input material: PBMCs. The receptor set was obtained from a man in his forties or fifties in good health, CMV-negative, and a related stem cell transplant donor.

This clone was detected ten times or more. This chain uses TRBV5-6 with TRBJ1-2; D unresolved. With 0 bases removed from V and 6 bases from J, the gap between germline ends came to 9 bases. Germline assignment: CDR1 SGHDT and CDR2 YYEEEE. This CDR3 contains 13 residues. In nucleotides, the CDR3 is TGTGCCAGCAGCTTGGGGACGAGGGATGGCTACACCTTC. It is translated as CASSLGTRDGYTF.

This clone was observed many times. J is TRBJ2-5 and V is TRBV30; TRBD1 agrees at 7 bases. This CDR3 contains 15 residues. Trimming cost V 3 bases and J 1 base; bases outside gene matches: 8. The germline gives CDR1 GTSNPN, CDR2 SVGIG (reference sequence). CDR3 loop: CAWSQGYRGQETQYF. CDR3 bases: TGTGCCTGGAGCCAGGGATACAGGGGCCAAGAGACCCAGTACTTC.

This clone was counted at least ten times. CDR3: CASSLGVQEKLFF. CDR3 DNA sequence: TGTGCCAGCAGCTTAGGAGTACAGGAAAAACTGTTTTTT. The rearrangement uses TRBV7-9 and TRBJ1-4; D is unclear. CDR3 length: 13 residues. Germline CDR1 and CDR2: SEHNR and FQNEAQ (reference sequence). Trimming shortened V by 1 base and J by 8 bases, and 8 bases separated the two germline ends. Together with reference TRBV7-9 and TRBJ1-4, the CDR3 gives the full variable domain: DTGVSQNPRHKITKRGQNVTFRCDPISEHNRLYWYRQTLGQGPEFLTYFQNEAQLEKSRLLSDRFSAERPKGSFSTLEIQRTEQGDSAMYLCASSLGVQEKLFFGSGTQLSVL.